What follows describes a single T cell receptor (beta chain). The repertoire was sequenced with immunoSEQ multiplex PCR; TCRdb's copy has only in-frame clones and lacks some. This table has just over 50,000 clones, approximately 91% appearing once. The sample comes from a study of control samples from healthy donors and cancer patients. Per the germline V gene, CDR1 is PRHDT and CDR2 is FYEKMQ (reference sequence). The CDR3 is 16 residues long. Trimming took 0 bases from V and 1 from J, leaving 10 bases between them. The receptor comes from a man in his fifties or sixties with head and neck cancer. The specimen sequenced was PBMCs. This chain uses TRBV13 with TRBJ1-3; no reliable D call. DNA of the CDR3: TGTGCCAGCAGCTTAGGAGGCCATCGATCTGGAAACACCATATATTTT. It translates to CASSLGGHRSGNTIYF. Full variable domain (rest looked up from reference TRBV13 and TRBJ1-3): AAGVIQSPRHLIKEKRETATLKCYPIPRHDTVYWYQQGPGQDPQFLISFYEKMQSDKGSIPDRFSAQQFSDYHSELNMSSLELGDSALYFCASSLGGHRSGNTIYFGEGSWLTVV.